This T cell receptor (beta chain) appears in the sequencing data of a study of identical twins. TCRdb analysed the 5' RACE reads with MiXCR anew, one entry per CDR3 protein. Of hundreds of thousands of distinct CDR3 sequences listed, about a fifth were seen once; the top ten hold 0.48%. The CDR3 extends over 15 amino acids. CDR1 is DFQATT, CDR2 SNEGSKA, per germline (reference sequence). V lost 1 base, J lost 4 bases, and 16 bases lay in between. The sample also formed part of further work on yellow fever vaccine responses in identical twins.

V usage is TRBV20-1 and J usage is TRBJ1-2; a possible D gene is TRBD1 (5 bases). This TCR came from a young woman in good health. Sample: CD4+ T cells sorted from blood. The CDR3 nucleotides read TGCAGTGCTAGAGTCCAAAGGGACGACACCTATGGCTACACCTTC. It specifies CSARVQRDDTYGYTF.